This T cell receptor beta chain appears in the sequencing data of a study of blood T cell repertoires in COVID-19. Study background: The United States, Italy and Spain were the sources of the acute and convalescent COVID-19 samples.

Only in-frame clones appear in the TCRdb table, and some are missing; sequencing was by immunoSEQ multiplex PCR. The sample consists of under 20,000 clones, over 65% of them appearing once. From germline, CDR1 is SGHTA and CDR2 FQGNSA. The CDR3 runs 16 residues. V was clipped by 2 bases and J by 7 bases, with 21 bases between them. The genes are TRBV7-2 and TRBJ2-7, with a possible D match to TRBD1 (7 bases). The receptor was derived from a man between 60 and 75 years old with active or convalescent COVID-19. The sequenced sample consisted of peripheral blood. The CDR3 protein is CASSLLIGTALAEQYF. The CDR3 region has the DNA TGTGCCAGCAGCTTACTAATCGGGACAGCCCTAGCGGAGCAGTACTTC.